This TCR beta chain came from a study of cytomegalovirus exposure and HLA in healthy donors. Amplification used 60 Vbeta primers and 13 Jbeta primers. Assay used: immunoSEQ multiplex PCR; TCRdb lists only in-frame clones, some missing. The sample lists about 130,000 clones; over 60% were seen once. Trimming took 0 bases from V and 8 from J, leaving 17 bases between them. Germline lookup yields CDR1 SGHRS and CDR2 YFSETQ. The CDR3 is 15 residues long. Material for sequencing was PBMCs. The source of this sequence is a middle-aged woman in good health and CMV-seropositive. This chain connects TRBV5-1 to TRBJ1-2; no reliable D call. The CDR3 loop is CASSLAVSGNQGYTF. CDR3 nucleotides: TGCGCCAGCAGCTTGGCCGTATCGGGTAATCAGGGCTACACCTTC.